A selection of T cell receptor beta chains follows, all from one sample in a study of patients and donors after allogeneic stem cell transplantation. TCRdb re-derived calls from the RT-PCR reads in MiXCR, one entry per CDR3 protein. The data hold over 65,000 distinct CDR3 sequences, with approximately 26% observed a single time. The sequenced material came from blood, either unsorted or a sorted T cell fraction (not recorded which). All receptors derive from a human donor who was either an allogeneic HSCT recipient or a stem cell or donor lymphocyte infusion donor (not recorded which). It is not recorded whose cells these are; they may come from a transplant donor. Each CDR3 is given with its conserved first and last residue. A D gene is named only where the DNA matches it firmly. A clone size is listed for some rows: how often the clone was seen (once, few, many), or a class if it is expanded.

size: -; D: -; V: TRBV5-1; J: TRBJ1-5; CDR3: CASSLVGSFSNQPQHF; DNA: TGCGCCAGCAGCTTGGTGGGTTCCTTTAGCAATCAGCCCCAGCATTTT
size: -; D: -; V: TRBV5-6; J: TRBJ2-1; CDR3: CASSLAMLADEQFF; DNA: TGTGCCAGCAGCTTGGCCATGTTAGCGGATGAGCAGTTCTTC
size: -; D: -; V: TRBV12-3/TRBV12-4; J: TRBJ2-1; CDR3: CASSLGPRTGYNEQFF; DNA: TGTGCCAGCAGTTTAGGCCCCCGGACTGGATACAATGAGCAGTTCTTC
size: -; D: -; V: TRBV5-1; J: TRBJ2-1; CDR3: CASSHGISGLEQFF; DNA: TGCGCCAGCAGCCACGGTATATCTGGTCTCGAGCAGTTCTTC
size: -; D: TRBD1; V: TRBV10-3; J: TRBJ1-4; CDR3: CAISANHPTGATNEKLFF; DNA: TGTGCCATCAGTGCGAACCATCCGACAGGGGCAACTAATGAAAAACTGTTTTTT
size: -; D: -; V: TRBV11-1; J: TRBJ1-1; CDR3: CTSERTGSKNTEAFF; DNA: TGTACCAGCGAAAGAACAGGGTCTAAGAACACTGAAGCTTTCTTT
size: -; D: -; V: TRBV5-1; J: TRBJ1-2; CDR3: CASSPPTYGYTF; DNA: TGCGCCAGCAGCCCGCCCACCTATGGCTACACCTTC
size: few; D: TRBD2; V: TRBV12-3/TRBV12-4; J: TRBJ2-3; CDR3: CASSLVRGNTDTQYF; DNA: TGTGCCAGCAGTTTAGTGCGGGGGAACACAGATACGCAGTATTTT
size: few; D: TRBD1; V: TRBV7-3; J: TRBJ2-2; CDR3: CASSHGQVANTGELFF; DNA: TGTGCCAGCAGCCACGGACAGGTAGCGAACACCGGGGAGCTGTTTTTT
size: -; D: -; V: TRBV12-3/TRBV12-4; J: TRBJ1-2; CDR3: CASSLKRDGGSNYGYTF; DNA: TGTGCCAGCAGTTTAAAAAGAGACGGAGGCTCTAACTATGGCTACACCTTC
size: once; D: -; V: TRBV7-2; J: TRBJ2-2; CDR3: CASGTTNTGELFF; DNA: TGTGCCAGCGGGACAACGAACACCGGGGAGCTGTTTTTT
size: few; D: TRBD2; V: TRBV20-1; J: TRBJ2-7; CDR3: CSAGTSGAYEQYF; DNA: TGCAGTGCCGGGACTAGCGGGGCCTACGAGCAGTACTTC
size: -; D: -; V: TRBV7-3; J: TRBJ1-2; CDR3: CASSWVGGYGYTF; DNA: TGTGCCAGCAGCTGGGTAGGGGGCTATGGCTACACCTTC
size: -; D: TRBD1; V: TRBV5-5; J: TRBJ1-2; CDR3: CASSLTGQVVLYGYTF; DNA: TGTGCCAGCAGCTTGACGGGACAGGTTGTTCTCTATGGCTACACCTTC
size: -; D: -; V: TRBV29-1; J: TRBJ1-3; CDR3: CSARTGALANTIYF; DNA: TGCAGCGCCCGTACAGGAGCCCTGGCAAACACCATATATTTT
size: -; D: TRBD1; V: TRBV7-9; J: TRBJ2-5; CDR3: CASSLTPGQTETQYF; DNA: TGTGCCAGCAGCTTAACTCCGGGACAGACAGAGACCCAGTACTTC
size: many; D: -; V: TRBV21-1; J: TRBJ1-5; CDR3: CAPKKGRGNQPQHF; DNA: TGTGCCCCCAAGAAGGGTAGGGGCAATCAGCCCCAGCATTTT
size: few; D: TRBD2; V: TRBV5-4; J: TRBJ2-3; CDR3: CASIRTSGSTDTQYF; DNA: TGTGCCAGCATCCGGACTAGCGGAAGCACAGATACGCAGTATTTT
size: -; D: TRBD2; V: TRBV27; J: TRBJ2-7; CDR3: CASSPLLTSGPNPYEQYF; DNA: TGTGCCAGCAGTCCCCTTTTGACTAGCGGGCCCAACCCCTACGAGCAGTACTTC
size: few; D: TRBD1; V: TRBV27; J: TRBJ1-5; CDR3: CASSVGTGGRQPQHF; DNA: TGTGCCAGCAGTGTCGGGACAGGGGGCCGGCAGCCCCAGCATTTT
size: -; D: TRBD1; V: TRBV6-1; J: TRBJ2-7; CDR3: CASSFTQGKLVAYEQYF; DNA: TGTGCCAGCAGTTTTACACAGGGGAAATTGGTTGCCTACGAGCAGTACTTC
size: -; D: TRBD1; V: TRBV3-1; J: TRBJ1-2; CDR3: CASSQQGGYGYTF; DNA: TGTGCCAGCAGCCAACAGGGGGGCTATGGCTACACCTTC
size: few; D: -; V: TRBV20-1; J: TRBJ1-5; CDR3: CSARQGNQPQHF; DNA: TGCAGTGCTAGACAGGGCAATCAGCCCCAGCATTTT
size: few; D: -; V: TRBV5-5; J: TRBJ1-1; CDR3: CASSFGYTEAFF; DNA: TGTGCCAGCAGCTTTGGATACACTGAAGCTTTCTTT
size: few; D: -; V: TRBV4-2; J: TRBJ1-3; CDR3: CASSAPRGNTIYF; DNA: TGTGCCAGCAGCGCCCCCCGTGGAAACACCATATATTTT
size: -; D: -; V: TRBV12-5; J: TRBJ2-1; CDR3: CASGQTGRNNEQFF; DNA: TGTGCTAGTGGTCAAACCGGGAGAAACAATGAGCAGTTCTTC
size: few; D: -; V: TRBV5-1; J: TRBJ2-3; CDR3: CASRDPDTQYF; DNA: TGCGCCAGCCGGGACCCCGATACGCAGTATTTT
size: -; D: -; V: TRBV12-3/TRBV12-4; J: TRBJ1-2; CDR3: CASSDTGHHGYTF; DNA: TGTGCCAGCAGTGACACAGGGCACCATGGCTACACCTTC
size: -; D: -; V: TRBV21-1; J: TRBJ1-1; CDR3: CASSKGWAEAFF; DNA: TGTGCCAGCAGCAAAGGTTGGGCAGAAGCTTTCTTT
size: -; D: -; V: TRBV7-9; J: TRBJ1-6; CDR3: CASSPLSSYNSPLHF; DNA: TGTGCCAGCTCCCCACTGAGCTCCTATAATTCACCCCTCCACTTT
size: few; D: -; V: TRBV27; J: TRBJ1-5; CDR3: CASSLSIRGPQHF; DNA: TGTGCCAGCAGTTTATCGATAAGAGGGCCCCAGCATTTT
size: -; D: -; V: TRBV5-1; J: TRBJ2-1; CDR3: CASSLDGSYNEQFF; DNA: TGCGCCAGCAGCTTGGACGGGTCCTACAATGAGCAGTTCTTC
size: few; D: -; V: TRBV3-1; J: TRBJ2-7; CDR3: CASSQAVRSYEQYF; DNA: TGTGCCAGCAGCCAAGCGGTCCGCTCCTACGAGCAGTACTTC
size: many; D: -; V: TRBV12-3/TRBV12-4; J: TRBJ1-1; CDR3: CASSFLNRNTEAFF; DNA: TGTGCCAGCAGTTTTTTGAACAGGAACACTGAAGCTTTCTTT
size: -; D: -; V: TRBV20-1; J: TRBJ1-2; CDR3: CSAGRSSYGYTF; DNA: TGCAGTGCTGGGAGGAGTTCGTATGGCTACACCTTC
size: -; D: TRBD2; V: TRBV20-1; J: TRBJ2-3; CDR3: CSARGLAGHTDTQYF; DNA: TGCAGTGCTAGGGGACTAGCGGGGCACACAGATACGCAGTATTTT
size: many; D: -; V: TRBV20-1; J: TRBJ1-2; CDR3: CSAEGPDDYGYTF; DNA: TGCAGTGCAGAGGGTCCGGACGACTATGGCTACACCTTC
size: -; D: -; V: TRBV5-1; J: TRBJ2-1; CDR3: CASSPNPRDNYNEQFF; DNA: TGCGCCAGCAGCCCTAACCCCCGGGACAACTACAATGAGCAGTTCTTC
size: few; D: -; V: TRBV29-1; J: TRBJ2-1; CDR3: CSVEDLRGENNEQFF; DNA: TGCAGCGTTGAAGATCTTAGAGGGGAGAACAATGAGCAGTTCTTC
size: few; D: -; V: TRBV18; J: TRBJ1-2; CDR3: CASSPETVSFYGYTF; DNA: TGTGCCAGCTCACCAGAAACAGTTTCCTTCTATGGCTACACCTTC
size: few; D: -; V: TRBV12-3/TRBV12-4; J: TRBJ1-1; CDR3: CASSLGSFREAFF; DNA: TGTGCCAGCAGTTTGGGTTCGTTCCGGGAGGCTTTCTTT
size: few; D: -; V: TRBV7-9; J: TRBJ1-4; CDR3: CASTISGGGEKLFF; DNA: TGTGCCAGCACCATCAGTGGGGGAGGAGAAAAACTGTTTTTT
size: many; D: -; V: TRBV4-1; J: TRBJ1-1; CDR3: CASSQDRASEAFF; DNA: TGCGCCAGCAGCCAAGATCGGGCGTCAGAAGCTTTCTTT